This T cell receptor (beta chain) was recovered during a study of regulatory T cells in long-lasting Graves disease. As for the study in general: Graves' cases, newly diagnosed, had used antithyroid drugs under 3 months.

Only a few counts were recorded for this clonotype. Its antigen remains unidentified. The CDR3 length is 12 residues. V gave up 3 bases and J gave up 3 bases, with 5 bases separating them. The germline CDR1 and CDR2 sequences are MNHNS and SASEGT. Time point of the sample: newly diagnosed GD, antithyroid drugs for less than 3 months. After RNA was extracted from PBMCs, the TCR library was made from it. Study observations and caveats: It was in persistent disease that TRBV28, TRBJ1-2 and TRBJ2-5 were favored.

CDR3-region Arm-PCR and iRepertoire HTBI primers produced the TCR beta libraries. TCRdb fed the multiplex PCR reads into MiXCR, producing one record per CDR3 protein. The table lists about 620,000 distinct CDR3 sequences, 16% of them singletons. The same data also went into a second study, on T cells in Graves' hyperthyroidism and ophthalmopathy. That investigation notes: Ophthalmopathy and stable hyperthyroidism were told apart by a 13 V-J model.

The V call is TRBV6-1, the J call TRBJ1-1; D is unclear. The sample was peripheral blood mononuclear cells (PBMCs), taken at new diagnosis, from a patient treated with antithyroid drugs. The receptor was derived from a woman in her twenties or thirties with Graves disease. CDR3 nucleotides: TGTGCCAGCAGTGACGTGGACACTGAAGCTTTCTTT. Translation: CASSDVDTEAFF.